Shown below are 26 T cell receptor beta chains from a single sample sequenced in a study of cytomegalovirus exposure and HLA in healthy donors. The PCR had 60 Vbeta and 13 Jbeta primers. Sequencing used immunoSEQ multiplex PCR; TCRdb keeps in-frame clones, though not all of them. This table holds under 110,000 clones, about 81% found once. The specimen was PBMCs. These receptors all stem from a male donor in good health and CMV-seropositive.

The chain uses TRBV7-9 and TRBJ1-1; TRBD1 agrees at 7 bases. Trimming took 1 base from V and 0 from J; bases not matched to a gene: 2. Per the germline V gene, CDR1 is SEHNR and CDR2 is FQNEAQ (reference sequence). The CDR3 has 15 residues. For the CDR3, the DNA is TGTGCCAGCAGCTTAGACAGGGGCATGAACACTGAAGCTTTCTTT. This sequence encodes CASSLDRGMNTEAFF.

In its sample, this clone was seen a few times. This chain connects TRBV7-9 to TRBJ2-7; possibly TRBD1 for D (6 bases). Per the germline V gene, CDR1 is SEHNR and CDR2 is FQNEAQ (reference sequence). V was pared by 1 base and J by 5 bases, with 18 bases between. The CDR3 has 16 amino acids. CDR3 sequence: CASSLGLQGSADEQYF. In nucleotides, the CDR3 is TGTGCCAGCAGCTTAGGATTACAGGGTTCGGCGGACGAGCAGTACTTC.

The chain joins TRBV25-1 to TRBJ2-2; the D is unclear. Trimming took off 5 bases at V and 2 bases at J, with 3 bases between the two ends. The germline gives CDR1 MGHDK, CDR2 SYGVNS. CDR3 size: 12 residues. CDR3 in DNA: TGTGCCAGCAGTCTCAACACCGGGGAGCTGTTTTTT. Translated, it gives CASSLNTGELFF.

This clone was detected only once. The rearrangement joins TRBV4-3 to TRBJ1-5; a weak D match, TRBD1 (6 bases). V gave up 1 base and J gave up 2 bases, with 6 bases separating them. The V gene's germline CDR1 is LGHNA and CDR2 YSLEER. The CDR3 is 14 amino acids. CDR3 amino acids: CASSQGQGNQPQHF. The CDR3 DNA reads TGCGCCAGCAGCCAAGGACAGGGCAATCAGCCCCAGCATTTT.

This chain joins TRBV4-3 and TRBJ2-1; 12 bases map to TRBD2. CDR1 LGHNA and CDR2 YSLEER come from the germline V gene. The V gene end was trimmed by 4 bases and the J gene end by 7 bases; junction bases not matched to a gene: 14. This CDR3 has 18 residues. The CDR3, as DNA: TGCGCCAGCAGCCGGATCCTAGCGGGAGGGAGTGTTAGGAATGAGCAGTTCTTC. The encoded protein is CASSRILAGGSVRNEQFF.

The chain recombines TRBV14 with TRBJ2-3; 10 bases line up with TRBD1. The V and J ends lost 4 bases and 4 bases, in that order; junction bases with no gene match: 2. This CDR3 has 14 residues. Germline V lookup: CDR1 SGHDN, CDR2 FVKESK. The CDR3 sequence: CASSRDRGADTQYF. The CDR3, as DNA: TGTGCCAGCAGCCGGGACAGGGGTGCAGATACGCAGTATTTT.

The V call is TRBV6-1, the J call TRBJ2-7, with 7 bases that match TRBD1. The V segment lost 6 bases and the J segment 2 bases; nucleotides outside the gene matches: 7. There are 14 residues in the CDR3. Germline lookup yields CDR1 MNHNS and CDR2 SASEGT. The CDR3 DNA follows: TGTGCCAGCAGAGGGACAGCGCCGCCCTACGAGCAGTACTTC. This sequence encodes CASRGTAPPYEQYF.

The chain combines TRBV2 with TRBJ2-7; perhaps TRBD2 as D (6 bases). Trimming left V 3 bases short and J 7 bases short, with 19 bases between. The CDR3 is 15 amino acids. Per the germline V gene, CDR1 is SNHLY and CDR2 is FYNNEI. The CDR3 loop is CASSDPAGTWGEQYF. DNA for the CDR3: TGTGCCAGCAGTGACCCGGCGGGAACTTGGGGAGAGCAGTACTTC.

The genes are TRBV4-2 and TRBJ1-5; TRBD1 is a possible D gene (6 bases). This CDR3 contains 15 residues. Germline V gene data show CDR1 as LGHNA and CDR2 as YNFKEQ. With 4 bases removed from V and 1 base from J, the gap between germline ends came to 11 bases. CDR3 DNA sequence: TGTGCCAGCAGCCCCTTAGGACAGAGCAATCAGCCCCAGCATTTT. Protein sequence: CASSPLGQSNQPQHF.

CDR3 amino acids: CASSLGPLAGRTDTQYF. The CDR3, as DNA: TGTGCCAGCAGCTTAGGGCCTCTGGCGGGCCGTACAGATACGCAGTATTTT. The V and J genes are TRBV7-2 and TRBJ2-3, with D tentatively TRBD2 (5 bases). In germline, CDR1 is SGHTA, CDR2 FQGNSA. This CDR3 is built from 17 residues. The V end was cut by 1 base, the J end by 3 bases, with 17 bases between.

The gene calls are TRBV5-1 and TRBJ1-1, with D hard to call. The CDR3 consists of 14 residues. The germline V and J ends were trimmed by 3 bases and 8 bases, with 17 bases remaining between them. In germline, CDR1 is SGHRS, CDR2 YFSETQ. The CDR3 region has the DNA TGCGCCAGCAGCTGGTCGGGTGGGGAGGCCGAAGCTTTCTTT. Its translation: CASSWSGGEAEAFF.

V gene TRBV7-3 combines with J gene TRBJ2-3; 8 bases align to TRBD2. Per germline, CDR1 SGHTA and CDR2 FQGTGA. This CDR3 spans 15 amino acids. The V and J ends lost 5 bases and 4 bases, in that order; junction bases with no gene match: 8. The CDR3 DNA sequence: TGTGCCAGCAGCCCCCAGGAGCGGGAGTCAGATACGCAGTATTTT. Protein product: CASSPQERESDTQYF.

This clone was found a few times. The chain combines TRBV4-1 with TRBJ1-1; D possibly corresponds to TRBD1 (5 bases). Germline CDR1 is MGHRA and CDR2 is YSYEKL. This CDR3 comprises 16 residues. Between the trimmed V and J ends, which lost 4 bases and 3 bases, there was a span of 18 bases. The CDR3 reads CASSPTPGGVYTEAFF. In nucleotides, the CDR3 is TGCGCCAGCAGCCCAACACCCGGAGGGGTGTACACTGAAGCTTTCTTT.

The rearrangement links TRBV4-3 to TRBJ2-5; the match to TRBD2 covers 7 bases. The germline V gene has CDR1 LGHNA and CDR2 YSLEER. The CDR3 spans 14 residues. V lost 0 bases and J lost 8; bases outside the gene matches: 6. The CDR3 here is CASSQERTSGTQYF. DNA of the CDR3: TGCGCCAGCAGCCAAGAAAGGACTAGTGGAACCCAGTACTTC.

The rearrangement uses TRBV4-1 and TRBJ2-3; 8 positions match TRBD2. The CDR3 length is 15 residues. Germline CDR1 is MGHRA and CDR2 is YSYEKL. V was pared by 4 bases and J by 4 bases, with 7 bases of the junction left unmatched. CDR3 amino acids: CASSRVGGASDTQYF. DNA of the CDR3: TGCGCCAGCAGCCGTGTCGGGGGGGCATCAGATACGCAGTATTTT.

The rearrangement uses TRBV27 and TRBJ2-1; a weak D match, TRBD2 (6 bases). Germline V gene sequence: CDR1 MNHEY, CDR2 SMNVEV (reference sequence). With 4 bases removed from V and 2 bases from J, the gap between germline ends came to 12 bases. CDR3 length: 15 amino acids. CDR3 region: CASSSRGNTYNEQFF. As DNA, the CDR3 is TGTGCCAGCAGTTCTCGGGGGAATACCTACAATGAGCAGTTCTTC.

Regarding this clone: A junction end diverges from the germline sequence, so it may reflect a read error. This chain links TRBV7-9 with TRBJ2-7; D unclear. The CDR3 is 12 residues long. The germline gives CDR1 SEHNR, CDR2 FQNEAQ (reference sequence). The CDR3 loop is CSSSPNSYEQYF. CDR3 DNA: TGTTCCAGCAGCCCAAACTCCTACGAGCAGTACTTC.

The V call is TRBV27, the J call TRBJ1-4, with no clear D. The CDR3 spans 16 residues. The V end lost 5 bases, the J end lost 0 bases, and 13 bases lay between the germline ends. Germline CDR1 and CDR2: MNHEY and SMNVEV (reference sequence). The CDR3 DNA sequence: TGTGCCAGCAGTCTGAACGCGGGAACAACTAATGAAAAACTGTTTTTT. Amino acids: CASSLNAGTTNEKLFF.

The chain joins TRBV7-2 to TRBJ1-2; possible D gene TRBD1, 5 bases. Germline values: CDR1 SGHTA, CDR2 FQGNSA. V was clipped by 3 bases and J by 2 bases, with 10 bases between them. The CDR3 extends over 14 amino acids. This CDR3 is CASSFGGGNYGYTF. In DNA, the CDR3 is TGTGCCAGCAGCTTCGGGGGGGGGAACTATGGCTACACCTTC. Variable domain in full (rest from reference TRBV7-2 and TRBJ1-2): GAGVSQSPSNKVTEKGKDVELRCDPISGHTALYWYRQSLGQGLEFLIYFQGNSAPDKSGLPSDRFSAERTGGSVSTLTIQRTQQEDSAVYLCASSFGGGNYGYTFGSGTRLTVV.

The V and J genes are TRBV5-4 and TRBJ1-2; D unclear. Trimming removed 2 bases at V and 6 bases at J, with 26 bases between. Germline V gene sequence: CDR1 SGHNT, CDR2 YYREEE (reference sequence). There are 18 residues in the CDR3. CDR3 nucleotides: TGTGCCAGCAGCTTCGGTGGTCCCATGAGAGGCAAGGTGGATGGCTACACCTTC. It codes for CASSFGGPMRGKVDGYTF.

The chain couples TRBV7-6 to TRBJ2-4, with 14 bases fitting TRBD2. The V gene end was trimmed by 4 bases and the J gene end by 3 bases; junction bases not matched to a gene: 2. Germline-derived CDR1 and CDR2 are SGHVS and FNYEAQ. CDR3 length: 16 residues. Here the CDR3 DNA reads TGTGCCAGCAGCTCGGGACTAGCGGGGGACAAAAACATTCAGTACTTC. Protein: CASSSGLAGDKNIQYF.

V gene TRBV25-1 combines with J gene TRBJ2-7; the match to TRBD1 covers 8 bases. The J segment lost 3 bases and the V segment lost 10 bases, leaving 8 bases of the junction unmatched. This CDR3 contains 13 residues. Germline V CDR1 and CDR2: MGHDK, SYGVNS. The CDR3: CATSQGARYEQYF. The CDR3 region has the DNA TGTGCCACGTCCCAGGGGGCGCGCTACGAGCAGTACTTC.

The rearrangement links TRBV7-2 to TRBJ2-3; 8 nucleotides align to TRBD1. CDR3 size: 17 residues. Germline V lookup: CDR1 SGHTA, CDR2 FQGNSA. The V and J ends lost 5 bases and 1 base, in that order; junction bases with no gene match: 11. CDR3 bases: TGTGCCAGCAGCCTCATGGGGCAGGGGGCGGGCACAGATACGCAGTATTTT. Amino acids: CASSLMGQGAGTDTQYF. Variable domain in full (rest from reference TRBV7-2 and TRBJ2-3): GAGVSQSPSNKVTEKGKDVELRCDPISGHTALYWYRQSLGQGLEFLIYFQGNSAPDKSGLPSDRFSAERTGGSVSTLTIQRTQQEDSAVYLCASSLMGQGAGTDTQYFGPGTRLTVL.

The chain is built from TRBV4-3 and TRBJ2-3; 10 bases agree with TRBD2. V lost 1 base and J lost 3; bases outside the gene matches: 7. Germline CDR1 reads LGHNA; CDR2 reads YSLEER. The CDR3 is made up of 17 amino acids. CDR3 amino acids: CASSQGWLAGATDTQYF. Written as DNA, the CDR3 is TGCGCCAGCAGCCAAGGGTGGCTAGCGGGGGCAACAGATACGCAGTATTTT.

The V and J genes are TRBV7-2 and TRBJ1-4; the match to TRBD1 covers 9 bases. Trimming took 6 bases from V and 6 from J; bases not matched to a gene: 5. This CDR3 is built from 14 residues. In germline, CDR1 is SGHTA, CDR2 FQGNSA. The CDR3 reads CASRSRDRDEKLFF. The DNA of the CDR3 is TGTGCCAGCAGAAGCCGGGACAGGGATGAAAAACTGTTTTTT.

The CDR3 DNA reads as TGTGCCAGCCGGGGACAGAGACACACTGAAGCTTTCTTT. This sequence encodes CASRGQRHTEAFF. The chain combines TRBV6-4 with TRBJ1-1, with 7 bases fitting TRBD1. The V and J ends lost 8 bases and 3 bases, in that order; junction bases with no gene match: 6. There are 13 residues in the CDR3. CDR1 and CDR2 from the germline V gene are MRHNA and SNTAGT.